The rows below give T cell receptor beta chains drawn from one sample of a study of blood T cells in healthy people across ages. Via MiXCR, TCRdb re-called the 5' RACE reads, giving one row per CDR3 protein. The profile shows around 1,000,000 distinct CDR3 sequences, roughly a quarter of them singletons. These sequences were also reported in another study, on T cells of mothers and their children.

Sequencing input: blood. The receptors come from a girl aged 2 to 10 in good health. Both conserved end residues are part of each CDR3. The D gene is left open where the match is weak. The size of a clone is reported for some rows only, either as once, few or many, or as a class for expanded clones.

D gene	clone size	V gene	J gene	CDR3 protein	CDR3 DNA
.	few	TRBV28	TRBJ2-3	CASSLLRLGRSDTQYF	TGTGCCAGCAGTTTATTACGACTGGGGAGATCTGATACGCAGTATTTT
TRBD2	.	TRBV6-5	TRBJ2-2	CASSYYAGGNTGELLF	TGTGCCAGCAGTTACTATGCGGGGGGGAACACCGGGGAGCTGCTTTTT
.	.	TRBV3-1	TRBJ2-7	CASSQVGGSNEQYF	TGTGCCAGCAGCCAAGTAGGTGGGAGCAACGAGCAGTACTTC
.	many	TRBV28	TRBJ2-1	CASSQPTPGSNEQFF	TGTGCCAGCAGTCAGCCCACGCCGGGAAGCAATGAGCAGTTCTTC
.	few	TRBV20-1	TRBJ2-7	CSARDQEGPLIYEQYF	TGCAGTGCTAGAGATCAGGAGGGTCCTCTCATCTACGAGCAGTACTTC
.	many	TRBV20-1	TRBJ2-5	CSAVGETQYF	TGCAGTGCTGTGGGGGAGACCCAGTACTTC
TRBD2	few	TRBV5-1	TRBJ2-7	CASSLAIGTSGLEQYF	TGCGCCAGCAGCTTGGCCATCGGGACTAGCGGACTCGAGCAGTACTTC
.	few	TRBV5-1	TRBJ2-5	CASSQALSETQYF	TGCGCCAGCAGCCAGGCCCTATCAGAGACCCAGTACTTC
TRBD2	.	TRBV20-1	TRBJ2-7	CSARDELADYEQYF	TGCAGTGCTAGAGATGAACTAGCGGACTACGAGCAGTACTTC
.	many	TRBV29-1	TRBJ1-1	CSVAQGDTEAFF	TGCAGCGTTGCACAGGGTGACACTGAAGCTTTCTTT
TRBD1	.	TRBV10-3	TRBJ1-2	CAISQGDGYTF	TGTGCCATCAGCCAGGGGGATGGCTACACCTTC
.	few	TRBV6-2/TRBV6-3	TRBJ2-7	CASSDLGVRPYEQYF	TGTGCCAGCAGTGACCTTGGAGTTCGCCCCTACGAGCAGTACTTC
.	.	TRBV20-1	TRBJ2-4	CSARDPGSGNIQYF	TGCAGTGCTAGAGATCCAGGGAGCGGAAACATTCAGTACTTC
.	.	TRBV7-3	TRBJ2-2	CASSPFGGYTGELFF	TGTGCCAGCAGCCCATTCGGGGGCTACACCGGGGAGCTGTTTTTT
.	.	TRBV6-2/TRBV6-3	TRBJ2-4	CASSYLADSTNIQYF	TGTGCCAGCAGTTACTTAGCGGACTCAACGAACATTCAGTACTTC
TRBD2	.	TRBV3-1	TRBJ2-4	CASSQDVAGGRYIQYF	TGTGCCAGCAGCCAAGACGTCGCGGGAGGGCGGTACATTCAGTACTTC
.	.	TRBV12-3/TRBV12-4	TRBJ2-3	CASSFDPSSDTQYF	TGTGCCAGCAGTTTTGACCCCTCGTCAGATACGCAGTATTTT
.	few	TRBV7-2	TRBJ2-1	CVSEGDQPYNEQFF	TGTGTTTCCGAGGGCGACCAACCTTACAATGAGCAGTTCTTC
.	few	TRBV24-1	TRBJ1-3	CATSTGFSGNTIYF	TGTGCCACCAGCACAGGGTTCTCTGGAAACACCATATATTTT
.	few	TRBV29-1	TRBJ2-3	CSVERGSGTDTQYF	TGCAGCGTTGAGAGGGGATCTGGCACAGATACGCAGTATTTT
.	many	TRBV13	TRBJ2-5	CASSLRAEVQETQYF	TGTGCCAGCAGCTTAAGGGCGGAGGTCCAAGAGACCCAGTACTTC
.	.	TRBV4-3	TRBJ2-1	CASSQATGSYNEQFF	TGCGCCAGCAGCCAAGCAACGGGCTCCTACAATGAGCAGTTCTTC
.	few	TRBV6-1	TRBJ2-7	CASRFLGYEQYF	TGTGCCAGCAGGTTTTTGGGGTACGAGCAGTACTTC
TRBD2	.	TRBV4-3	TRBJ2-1	CASSQDLAGVYNEQFF	TGCGCCAGCAGCCAAGACTTAGCGGGGGTCTACAATGAGCAGTTCTTC
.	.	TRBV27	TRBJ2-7	CASSLTSGWVDSYEQYF	TGTGCCAGCAGCCTAACTTCAGGGTGGGTAGACTCCTACGAGCAGTACTTC
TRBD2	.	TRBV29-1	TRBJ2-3	CSVVTSGSPTDTQYF	TGCAGCGTGGTTACTAGCGGGTCCCCGACGGATACGCAGTATTTT
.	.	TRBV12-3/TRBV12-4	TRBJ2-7	CASRPDSYEQYF	TGTGCCAGCAGGCCGGACAGCTACGAGCAGTACTTC
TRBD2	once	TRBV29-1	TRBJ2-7	CSVEEGTRGEQYF	TGCAGCGTTGAAGAGGGGACTAGGGGCGAGCAGTACTTC
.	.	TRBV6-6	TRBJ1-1	CASSPPSLYTEAFF	TGTGCCAGCAGCCCCCCCTCACTGTACACTGAAGCTTTCTTT
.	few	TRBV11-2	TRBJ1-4	CASSLFVGQNEKLFF	TGTGCCAGCAGCTTATTTGTGGGGCAGAATGAAAAACTGTTTTTT
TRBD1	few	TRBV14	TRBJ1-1	CASSRRLTGDMNTEAFF	TGTGCCAGCAGCCGACGCTTGACAGGGGACATGAACACTGAAGCTTTCTTT
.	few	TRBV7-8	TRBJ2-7	CASSLELGLYEQYF	TGTGCCAGCAGCTTAGAGCTGGGCCTCTACGAGCAGTACTTC
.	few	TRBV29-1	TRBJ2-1	CSVEDGSPSSYNEQFF	TGCAGCGTTGAAGATGGGTCCCCGAGCTCCTACAATGAGCAGTTCTTC
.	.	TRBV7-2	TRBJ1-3	CASSSGLPSPHF	TGTGCCAGCAGCTCGGGACTGCCTTCTCCACATTTT
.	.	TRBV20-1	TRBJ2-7	CSARYEVDEQYF	TGCAGTGCTAGATATGAAGTGGACGAGCAGTACTTC
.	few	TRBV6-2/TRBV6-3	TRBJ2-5	CASSYGSGDTKVRSQYF	TGTGCCAGCAGTTACGGGTCTGGGGACACCAAAGTACGTTCGCAGTACTTC
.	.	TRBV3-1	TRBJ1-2	CASSYYYGYTF	TGTGCCAGCAGCTACTACTATGGCTACACCTTC
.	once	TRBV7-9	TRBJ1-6	CASSPGPQDSPLHF	TGTGCCAGCAGCCCAGGTCCCCAAGATTCACCCCTCCACTTT
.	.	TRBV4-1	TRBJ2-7	CASSQDPWDSLPEQYF	TGCGCCAGCAGCCAAGATCCTTGGGACTCCCTGCCCGAGCAGTACTTC
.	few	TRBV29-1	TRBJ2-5	CSVGLPTRGETQYF	TGCAGCGTTGGTCTCCCCACTAGGGGAGAGACCCAGTACTTC
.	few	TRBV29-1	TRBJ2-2	CSVDWTGVGELFF	TGCAGCGTTGATTGGACGGGGGTCGGGGAGCTGTTTTTT
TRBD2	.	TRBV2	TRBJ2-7	CASVRLAGSYEQYF	TGTGCCAGCGTCAGACTAGCGGGCTCCTACGAGCAGTACTTC
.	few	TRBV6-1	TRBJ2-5	CASSEARESGETQYF	TGTGCCAGCAGTGAAGCGAGAGAGTCTGGAGAGACCCAGTACTTC
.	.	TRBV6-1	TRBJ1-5	CASSEGANSGLSNQPQHF	TGTGCCAGCAGTGAAGGGGCAAATTCAGGCCTTAGCAATCAGCCCCAGCATTTT
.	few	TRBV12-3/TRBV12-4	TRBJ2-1	CASSRTNYNEQFF	TGTGCCAGCAGCCGGACAAACTACAATGAGCAGTTCTTC
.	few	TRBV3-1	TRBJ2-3	CASSQEVGTDTQYF	TGTGCCAGCAGCCAAGAAGTCGGGACAGATACGCAGTATTTT
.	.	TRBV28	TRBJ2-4	CASSLPQGSKNIQYF	TGTGCCAGCAGTTTACCCCAGGGAAGCAAAAACATTCAGTACTTC
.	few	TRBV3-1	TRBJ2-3	CASSQDIGTKQYF	TGTGCCAGCAGCCAAGATATCGGTACGAAGCAGTATTTT
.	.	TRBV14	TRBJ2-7	CASSQAQGNEQYF	TGTGCCAGCAGCCAAGCTCAAGGGAACGAGCAGTACTTC
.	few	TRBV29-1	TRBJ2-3	CSVAITALGTDTQYF	TGCAGCGTTGCAATCACGGCCCTCGGCACAGATACGCAGTATTTT
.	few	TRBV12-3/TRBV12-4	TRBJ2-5	CASLSALQETQYF	TGTGCCAGCCTTTCAGCCCTCCAAGAGACCCAGTACTTC
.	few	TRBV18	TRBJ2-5	CASSHKGDQETQYF	TGTGCCAGCTCACATAAGGGAGACCAAGAGACCCAGTACTTC
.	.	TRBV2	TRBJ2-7	CASDHFSTTGEQYF	TGTGCCAGCGATCACTTTTCCACTACGGGGGAGCAGTACTTC
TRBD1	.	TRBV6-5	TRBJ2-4	CATGTGMRAKNIQYF	TGTGCCACCGGGACAGGGATGAGAGCCAAAAACATTCAGTACTTC
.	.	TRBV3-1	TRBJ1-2	CASSQDSQGAVYGYTF	TGTGCCAGCAGCCAAGATAGCCAAGGGGCGGTATATGGCTACACCTTC
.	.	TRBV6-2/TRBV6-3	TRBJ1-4	CASSYSGDGATNEKLFF	TGTGCCAGCAGTTACTCGGGGGACGGTGCAACTAATGAAAAACTGTTTTTT
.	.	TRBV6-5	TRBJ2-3	CASAAEIPDTQYF	TGTGCCAGCGCGGCAGAAATCCCAGATACGCAGTATTTT
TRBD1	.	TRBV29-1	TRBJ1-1	CSVVGAQGASEAFF	TGCAGCGTTGTGGGGGCGCAGGGGGCATCTGAAGCTTTCTTT